The 13 T cell receptor beta chains below come from one sample, sequenced in a study of blood T cell repertoires in COVID-19. TCRdb's copy holds only in-frame clones and misses some; the assay was immunoSEQ multiplex PCR. The table shows a few hundred thousand clones, with around 85% occurring only once. The sample taken for sequencing was peripheral blood. The receptor set was obtained from a woman in her late teens or twenties with acute or convalescent COVID-19.

V is TRBV5-5 and J is TRBJ1-2; 10 nucleotides align to TRBD1. Germline V gene lookup returns CDR1 SGHKS and CDR2 YYEKEE (reference sequence). The CDR3 length is 13 residues. Unmatched junction bases numbered 3, after V lost 4 bases and J lost 6 bases. The CDR3 coding sequence is TGTGCCAGCAGCGGGGGACAGGGGAATGGCTACACCTTC. Translating it yields CASSGGQGNGYTF.

The genes are TRBV5-6 and TRBJ2-5; the match to TRBD1 covers 8 bases. The J segment lost 0 bases and the V segment lost 2 bases, leaving 3 bases of the junction unmatched. Germline V gene sequence: CDR1 SGHDT, CDR2 YYEEEE. CDR3 length: 15 amino acids. CDR3 nucleotides: TGTGCCAGCAGCTTACAGGGGGGCGACCAAGAGACCCAGTACTTC. Encoded protein: CASSLQGGDQETQYF.

The rearrangement joins TRBV7-2 to TRBJ1-3; TRBD1 might be the D (5 bases). The CDR3 consists of 13 residues. Germline lookup yields CDR1 SGHTA and CDR2 FQGNSA. V lost 7 bases, J lost 2 bases, and 9 bases lay in between. Written as DNA, the CDR3 is TGTGCCAGCACCCCGACAGCTGGAAACACCATATATTTT. This encodes CASTPTAGNTIYF.

The rearrangement joins TRBV4-1 to TRBJ2-7; D possibly corresponds to TRBD1 (5 bases). The CDR3 has 16 residues. V was pared by 0 bases and J by 2 bases, with 14 bases between. Germline CDR1 is MGHRA and CDR2 is YSYEKL. CDR3 sequence (DNA): TGCGCCAGCAGCCAAGATCGATTGACAGATACCTACGAGCAGTACTTC. Translating it yields CASSQDRLTDTYEQYF.

The chain joins TRBV5-5 to TRBJ2-5, with 7 bases lining up with TRBD1. Germline V gene lookup returns CDR1 SGHKS and CDR2 YYEKEE (reference sequence). This CDR3 comprises 16 residues. The V gene end was trimmed by 4 bases and the J gene end by 4 bases; junction bases not matched to a gene: 13. The chain's CDR3 is CASSAKRQGVGETQYF. CDR3 coding DNA: TGTGCCAGCAGCGCGAAAAGACAGGGAGTGGGAGAGACCCAGTACTTC.

V usage is TRBV10-3 and J usage is TRBJ1-5; D gene uncertain. The V end lost 2 bases, the J end lost 6 bases, and 11 bases lay between the germline ends. CDR1 is ENHRY and CDR2 is SYGVKD in the germline V gene. The CDR3 totals 14 residues. Written as DNA, the CDR3 is TGTGCCATCAGTGAGGACATCTTGGCTCAGCCCCAGCATTTT. Translated, it gives CAISEDILAQPQHF.

The rearrangement joins TRBV3-1 (or the pseudogene TRBV3-2) to TRBJ1-1, with TRBD1 matching over 9 bases. J gave up 4 bases and V 7 bases, and 10 bases lay outside the gene matches. The CDR3 contains 15 residues. Germline V CDR1 and CDR2: LGHDT, YNNKEL (reference sequence). DNA of the CDR3: TGTGCCAGCACCTCGAACTGGGGACAGGGCACTGAAGCTTTCTTT. This translates into CASTSNWGQGTEAFF.

This clone showed up just a few times. The chain uses TRBV4-2 and TRBJ1-2; tentatively, D is TRBD1 (6 bases). Germline V CDR1 and CDR2: LGHNA, YNFKEQ. The CDR3 is made up of 14 amino acids. Between the trimmed V and J ends, which lost 0 bases and 2 bases, there was a span of 7 bases. The CDR3 protein is CASSQEQGNYGYTF. In nucleotides, the CDR3 is TGTGCCAGCAGCCAAGAACAGGGCAACTATGGCTACACCTTC.

Turning to this clone: Other DNA sequences within the sample encode an identical CDR3. V and J are TRBV19 and TRBJ1-1; D is undetermined. Germline CDR1 is LNHDA and CDR2 is SQIVND (reference sequence). This CDR3 contains 13 residues. V was trimmed by 4 bases and J by 2 bases, leaving 8 bases between them. DNA of the CDR3: TGTGCCAGTAGTACCTCGGGAAACACTGAAGCTTTCTTT. This sequence encodes CASSTSGNTEAFF.

The V gene is TRBV7-2, the J gene TRBJ2-7, with D maybe TRBD1 (5 bases). V lost 5 bases, J lost 2 bases, and 13 bases lay in between. CDR3 length equals 14 residues. Germline lookup yields CDR1 SGHTA and CDR2 FQGNSA. CDR3 DNA sequence: TGTGCCAGCAGCCGCCGGACAAGAACCTACGAGCAGTACTTC. Translation gives CASSRRTRTYEQYF.

The table lists this clone with a count of one. The rearrangement joins TRBV28 to TRBJ1-5; no clear D gene. The CDR3 has 16 residues. Germline V gives CDR1 MDHEN, CDR2 SYDVKM. V gave up 1 base and J gave up 6 bases, with 16 bases separating them. The CDR3 region has the DNA TGTGCCAGCAGTTTATCTTGGAGGGAAGGCGGTCAGCCCCAGCATTTT. Amino acid sequence: CASSLSWREGGQPQHF.

V is TRBV20-1 and J is TRBJ1-1; D is perhaps TRBD1 (5 bases). Trimming removed 4 bases at V and 3 bases at J, with 6 bases between. CDR1 and CDR2 (germline): DFQATT, SNEGSKA (reference sequence). This CDR3 has 11 amino acids. The CDR3 is CSATGYTEAFF. The CDR3 DNA is TGCAGTGCTACAGGGTACACTGAAGCTTTCTTT.

This clone was seen a handful of times. This sequence joins TRBV3-1 (or the pseudogene TRBV3-2) and TRBJ1-2; D might be TRBD1 (5 bases). In germline, CDR1 is LGHDT, CDR2 YNNKEL (reference sequence). V was pared by 4 bases and J by 8 bases, with 11 bases between. The CDR3 extends over 12 amino acids. CDR3 sequence (DNA): TGTGCCAGCAGCCTGGGACTGGGGGGCTACACCTTC. Amino acid sequence: CASSLGLGGYTF.